This T cell receptor beta chain was recovered during a study of cytomegalovirus exposure and HLA in healthy donors. Points from the study as a whole: A later analysis linked a missense DCLRE1C variant to TCR beta V- and J-gene trimming. In a later analysis, DRB1 alleles had the most associated TCRs; HLA-C alleles the fewest. Donors were assumed by presence/absence analyses to have roughly uniform sequencing depth.

This PCR relied on a set of 60 Vbeta primers and 13 Jbeta primers. Produced via immunoSEQ multiplex PCR; TCRdb's table is partial and in-frame only. The sample yields about 110,000 clones, roughly 80% seen once. Germline-derived CDR1 and CDR2 are SGHTA and FQGNSA. The V segment lost 3 bases and the J segment 2 bases; nucleotides outside the gene matches: 2. CDR3 length equals 15 residues. To note about this clone: As yet, its antigen is unknown.

Sequencing was done on a sample of PBMCs. This clonotype originated in a man aged 60 to 75 in good health and CMV-seronegative. The genes are TRBV7-2 and TRBJ1-2, with TRBD1 matching 11 bases. In nucleotides, the CDR3 is TGTGCCAGCAGCTTTGGACAGGGGGCAAACTATGGCTACACCTTC. Its translation is CASSFGQGANYGYTF.